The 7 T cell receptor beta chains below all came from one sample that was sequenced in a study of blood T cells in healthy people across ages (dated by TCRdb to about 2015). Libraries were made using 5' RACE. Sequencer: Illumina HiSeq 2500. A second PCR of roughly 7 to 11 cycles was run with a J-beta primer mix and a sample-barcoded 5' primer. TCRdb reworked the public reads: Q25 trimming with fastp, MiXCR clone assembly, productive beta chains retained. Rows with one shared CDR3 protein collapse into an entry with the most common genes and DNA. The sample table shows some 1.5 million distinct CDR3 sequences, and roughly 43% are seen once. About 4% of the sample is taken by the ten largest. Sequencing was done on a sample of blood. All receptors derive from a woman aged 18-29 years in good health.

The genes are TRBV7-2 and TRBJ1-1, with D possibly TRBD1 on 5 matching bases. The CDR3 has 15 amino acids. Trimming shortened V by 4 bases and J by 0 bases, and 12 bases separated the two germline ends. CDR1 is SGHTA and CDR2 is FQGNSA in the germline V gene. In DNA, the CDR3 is TGTGCCAGCAGCTCATGGGGACGGGTGAACACTGAAGCTTTCTTT. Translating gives CASSSWGRVNTEAFF.

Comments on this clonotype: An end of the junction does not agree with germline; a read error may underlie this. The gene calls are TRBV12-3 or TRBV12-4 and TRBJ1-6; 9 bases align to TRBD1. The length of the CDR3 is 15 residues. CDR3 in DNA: TGTGCCAGCAGTAGAGGACAGGGGAGTAATTTACCCCTCCACTTT. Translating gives CASSRGQGSNLPLHF.

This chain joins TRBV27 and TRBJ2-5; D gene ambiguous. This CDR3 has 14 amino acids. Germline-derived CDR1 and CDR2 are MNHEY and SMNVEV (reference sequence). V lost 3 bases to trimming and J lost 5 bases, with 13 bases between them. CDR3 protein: CASSFVWRGETQYF. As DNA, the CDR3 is TGTGCCAGCAGTTTTGTTTGGCGTGGGGAGACCCAGTACTTC.

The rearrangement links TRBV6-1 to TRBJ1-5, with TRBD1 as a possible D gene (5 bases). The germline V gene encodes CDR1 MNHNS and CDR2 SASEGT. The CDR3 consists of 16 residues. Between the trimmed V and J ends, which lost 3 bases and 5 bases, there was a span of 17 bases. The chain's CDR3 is CASSEVGSRGHQPQHF. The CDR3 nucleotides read TGTGCCAGCAGTGAGGTAGGGAGTCGGGGCCATCAGCCCCAGCATTTT.

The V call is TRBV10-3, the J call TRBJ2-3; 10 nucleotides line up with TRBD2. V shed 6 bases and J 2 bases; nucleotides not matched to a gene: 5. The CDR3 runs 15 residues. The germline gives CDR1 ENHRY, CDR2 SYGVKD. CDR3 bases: TGTGCCATCAGCGCCCTAGCGGGAGACACAGATACGCAGTATTTT. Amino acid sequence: CAISALAGDTDTQYF.

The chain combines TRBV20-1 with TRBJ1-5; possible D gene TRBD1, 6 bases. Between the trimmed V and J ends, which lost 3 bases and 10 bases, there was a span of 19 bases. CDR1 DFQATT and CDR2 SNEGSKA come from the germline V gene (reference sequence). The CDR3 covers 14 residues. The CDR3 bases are TGCAGTGCTAGGAGGGGGGACACTTCCATACCCCAGCATTTT. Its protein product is CSARRGDTSIPQHF.

The CDR3 spells CATSALEGQGPYEQYF. DNA for the CDR3: TGTGCCACCAGTGCTCTAGAGGGACAGGGACCCTACGAGCAGTACTTC. The rearrangement links TRBV24-1 to TRBJ2-7; 9 bases line up with TRBD1. Germline V gene data show CDR1 as KGHDR and CDR2 as SFDVKD. With 5 bases clipped from V and 2 bases from J, the junction kept 9 bases outside the gene matches. The CDR3 contains 16 residues.